A single T cell receptor (beta chain) is shown here with its context. Antigen: not known. This sample is drawn from a study of OX40 agonist ivuxolimab in advanced cancers. Study-level findings and limits: There were, on average, more expanded clones in CD8+ T cells than in CD4+. Clonal expansion among partial responders at 0.1-3.0 mg/kg ranked near the lowest. Researchers did not determine the expanded peripheral T cells' antigen specificity.

V trimming: 6 bases; J trimming: 7 bases; junction bases outside the gene matches: 6. Germline lookup yields CDR1 MNHNS and CDR2 SASEGT. The CDR3 covers 14 residues. Measured with immunoSEQ multiplex PCR; TCRdb has only the in-frame clones, and not every one. This table holds approximately 70,000 clones, over 75% found once. If patients had autoimmune disease history or systemic immunosuppression, they were excluded. The sequencing here drew on CD4+ or CD8+ T cells sorted from blood, taken in a trial of the OX40 agonist ivuxolimab. This rearrangement joins TRBV6-1 to TRBJ1-6, with 7 bases that match TRBD1. The source is an adult with an advanced solid tumor such as melanoma, head and neck, liver or kidney cancer. Here the CDR3 DNA reads TGTGCCAGCAGGCTCGACAGGGCCAATTCACCCCTCCACTTT. This sequence encodes CASRLDRANSPLHF.